This TCR beta chain emerged from a study of tumor and adjacent non-tumor tissue in lung cancer (dated by TCRdb to 2016 to 2019). Looking at the study overall: By cancer type, the cohort comprised under 15 adenocarcinoma patients, 2 squamous cell carcinoma patients and 1 small cell lung cancer patient. The approximately 15 patients were aged about 31 to 80 years, included some 10 men and 5 women, and had TNM stage I to III disease. Sequencing generated a total of 120 million or so productive TCRbeta reads, averaging roughly 4.3 million reads per sample. Using bulk TCRbeta repertoires from 15 lung cancer patients, the study set lung tumor tissue side by side with matched distant non-tumor lung tissue. For each patient, one tumor sample and one normal lung sample were taken, giving roughly 30 paired specimens that underwent TCRbeta CDR3 sequencing. Beyond this particular receptor, the publication reports: Because peripheral blood was not sequenced, the blood TCRbeta repertoires of the lung cancer patients in the study went unexamined. The cohort had only about 16 patients, and the authors noted that larger samples and more detailed clinical data are needed. Neither the sequencing platform nor unique molecular identifiers are mentioned in the methods. Significantly higher TCR diversity was found in younger patients, and higher tumor TCR diversity was associated with shorter overall and disease-free survival. The top 100 clones made up a significantly larger cumulative share of the repertoire in normal lung than in tumor tissue. Tumor tissue showed significantly higher TCR diversity (inverse Simpson) than normal lung tissue, at around 450 vs 150 (P = 0.0075, Mann-Whitney U test).

In the case of this clonotype: Its recognized antigen is unknown. One junction end disagrees with the germline gene, perhaps due to a read error.

Taken from cysteine to phenylalanine, the CDR3 has 14 residues. The entry retains the CDR3 DNA only, 42 bases that are in frame from base 1. From a lookup of the germline V gene (reference sequence), CDR1 and CDR2 are SGHAT and FQDESV. The library was built by means of multiplex PCR. The sample was run on an Illumina HiSeq 2500. TCRbeta libraries were built by three rounds of nested PCR using primers (Table S4), following protocols modified from ARM-PCR. Before sequencing, PCR products of 200-500 bp were cut from the gel and purified using the QIAquick gel extraction kit. The original methods were these. Trimmomatic was used to clean the reads, FLASH was used to merge the reads into complete CDR3 sequences, and MiTCR was used to assign the reads to V(D)J germline segments. Clonal diversity was calculated as the inverse Simpson's index using VDJtools. In-frame sequences without a premature stop codon were defined as productive reads. TCRdb cleaned the public reads at Q25 with fastp, built clones with MiXCR and kept in-frame beta chains. Under each unique CDR3 protein, matching rows form one entry showing the most common genes and DNA. These V and J calls derive from TCRdb rather than the authors' analysis. This sample is represented by 77,000 or so distinct CDR3 sequences; 76% of them were singletons. The ten most abundant clones make up approximately 40% of the sample.

RNA was isolated from bulk, unsorted tissue, and RNA quality was assessed with a NanoDrop ND-1000 and an Agilent 2100. Normal lung samples were distant non-tumor tissue taken more than 3 cm from the tumor edge. Newly diagnosed lung cancer patients without prior chemotherapy who had been admitted for thoracic surgery in China between August and November 2014 were enrolled as donors. Patients with previous radiotherapy or chemotherapy, or with another concurrent cancer, were excluded from the study. Surgical tissue pieces of about 1-2.3 cm3 were preserved in RNAlater solution and stored at -80 °C until use.

The chain is encoded by TRBV11-1 joined to TRBJ2-2, with the D gene too uncertain to name. This TCR was recovered from a man in his 70s with non-small cell lung cancer. The specimen was distant non-tumor lung tissue. The sequenced DNA: TGTACCAGCAGCTTGATTTGGAACACCGGGGAGCTGTTTTTT. The encoded protein is CTSSLIWNTGELFF.